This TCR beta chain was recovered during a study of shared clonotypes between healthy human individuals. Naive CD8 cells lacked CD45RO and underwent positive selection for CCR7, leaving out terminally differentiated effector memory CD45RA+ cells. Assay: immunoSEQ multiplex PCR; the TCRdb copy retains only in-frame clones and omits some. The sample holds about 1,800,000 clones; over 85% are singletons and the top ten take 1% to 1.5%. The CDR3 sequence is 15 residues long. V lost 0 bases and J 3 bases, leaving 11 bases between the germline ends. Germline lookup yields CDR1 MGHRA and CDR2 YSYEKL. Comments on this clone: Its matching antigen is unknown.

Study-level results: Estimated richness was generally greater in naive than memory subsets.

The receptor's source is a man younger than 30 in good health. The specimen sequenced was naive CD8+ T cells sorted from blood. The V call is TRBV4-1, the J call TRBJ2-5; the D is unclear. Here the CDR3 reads CASSQDKFPEETQYF. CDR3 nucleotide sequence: TGCGCCAGCAGCCAAGATAAATTCCCGGAAGAGACCCAGTACTTC.